The rows below give T cell receptor beta chains drawn from one sample of a study of blood T cell repertoires in COVID-19. Profiling relied on immunoSEQ multiplex PCR, and the TCRdb table lists in-frame clones only, not all of them. The data show more than 95,000 clones, just under 80% seen once. The specimen was peripheral blood. The origin of the receptors is a human donor in a cohort sampled during active COVID-19. The CDR3 runs from the conserved cysteine through the conserved F or W. The order of the fields is J gene, clone size, V gene, D gene, CDR3 protein, CDR3 DNA. The D gene is left open where the match is weak. Rows may omit the clone size; those that give it use once, few, many or a size class.

>TRBJ2-7|-|TRBV23-1|-
CASAPETKINPRVGKSYEQYF
TGCGCCAGCGCTCCCGAGACTAAAATTAACCCAAGGGTCGGTAAGTCCTACGAGCAGTACTTC
>TRBJ2-2|-|TRBV5-1|TRBD2
CASSLGLAGANTGELFF
TGCGCCAGCAGCTTGGGGTTAGCGGGGGCGAACACCGGGGAGCTGTTTTTT
>TRBJ1-4|-|TRBV30|TRBD1
CAWSGGTGPNEKLFF
TGTGCCTGGAGCGGCGGGACAGGCCCTAATGAAAAACTGTTTTTT
>TRBJ2-1|-|TRBV28|TRBD1
CASSPGQTKSYNEQFF
TGTGCCAGCAGCCCGGGACAGACAAAATCCTACAATGAGCAGTTCTTC
>TRBJ2-2|-|TRBV7-9|TRBD2
CASSLQVIAGVSGELFF
TGTGCCAGCAGCTTACAAGTAATAGCGGGGGTTTCCGGGGAGCTGTTTTTT
>TRBJ2-7|-|TRBV6-2/TRBV6-3|-
CASSDGGRSYEQYF
TGTGCCAGCAGTGACGGGGGAAGGTCTTACGAGCAGTACTTC
>TRBJ1-2|-|TRBV6-5|-
CASRRDLNYGYTF
TGTGCCAGCAGGCGGGACCTTAACTATGGCTACACCTTC
>TRBJ2-2|-|TRBV5-4|-
CASTRVVNDHGELFF
TGTGCCAGCACGAGGGTTGTTAATGATCACGGGGAGCTGTTTTTT
>TRBJ1-5|-|TRBV6-1|TRBD1
CASSDGTGRNQPQHF
TGTGCCAGCAGTGACGGGACAGGGCGAAATCAGCCCCAGCATTTT
>TRBJ1-1|few|TRBV20-1|-
CSASPENTEAFF
TGCAGTGCTAGTCCAGAGAACACTGAAGCTTTCTTT
>TRBJ2-2|once|TRBV14|TRBD1
CASSLYRGHTGELFF
TGTGCCAGCAGCCTCTACAGGGGGCACACCGGGGAGCTGTTTTTT
>TRBJ2-7|-|TRBV21-1|-
CASSIVDRDGPYEQYF
TGTGCCAGCAGTATCGTGGACAGGGATGGACCCTACGAGCAGTACTTC
>TRBJ2-5|once|TRBV18|-
CASSPQKGGGETQYF
TGTGCCAGCTCACCACAGAAAGGGGGTGGAGAGACCCAGTACTTC
>TRBJ1-2|-|TRBV19|-
CASSITGTEGYTF
TGTGCCAGTAGTATTACCGGAACGGAGGGCTACACCTTC
>TRBJ1-2|-|TRBV2|-
CASRGEPASTF
TGTGCCAGCAGGGGAGAGCCCGCATCCACCTTC
>TRBJ1-1|-|TRBV10-3|-
CAISQGTPNTEAFF
TGTGCCATCAGTCAAGGGACACCGAACACTGAAGCTTTCTTT
>TRBJ2-3|-|TRBV4-3|-
CASSQDRSGTSDTQYF
TGCGCCAGCAGCCAAGATCGTAGCGGTACTTCGGATACGCAGTATTTT
>TRBJ1-6|few|TRBV7-2|TRBD1
CASSLVPGQKSSYNSPLHF
TGTGCCAGCAGCTTAGTTCCGGGACAGAAGAGCTCCTATAATTCACCCCTCCACTTT
>TRBJ2-1|-|TRBV9|-
CASSPQTGVVHEQFF
TGTGCCAGCAGCCCCCAGACAGGAGTGGTGCATGAGCAGTTCTTC
>TRBJ2-1|-|TRBV5-1|TRBD2
CASSLRASGRNGEQFF
TGCGCCAGCAGCTTGCGGGCTAGCGGGAGAAATGGTGAGCAGTTCTTC
>TRBJ1-2|-|TRBV5-4|-
CASSLPTGTYTF
TGTGCCAGCAGCTTACCTACAGGTACCTACACCTTC
>TRBJ1-6|-|TRBV7-2|-
CASSLYNRDKSSPLHF
TGTGCCAGCAGCTTATATAACCGCGACAAAAGTTCACCCCTCCACTTT
>TRBJ1-2|-|TRBV30|-
CAWSPGDSNYGYTF
TGTGCCTGGAGCCCCGGGGATTCTAACTATGGCTACACCTTC
>TRBJ2-2|-|TRBV4-2|TRBD2
CASSQDGEGMGTGELFF
TGTGCCAGCAGCCAAGACGGGGAGGGAATGGGCACCGGGGAGCTGTTTTTT
>TRBJ1-4|-|TRBV4-1|TRBD1
CASSQGDRGTNEKLFF
TGCGCCAGCAGCCAGGGGGACAGGGGTACAAATGAAAAACTGTTTTTT
>TRBJ2-1|-|TRBV6-2/TRBV6-3|TRBD2
CASSYIAGGWEQFF
TGTGCCAGCAGTTACATAGCGGGAGGGTGGGAGCAGTTCTTC
>TRBJ2-1|-|TRBV7-8|-
CASSWRGSSYNEQFF
TGTGCCAGCAGCTGGAGAGGGAGCTCCTACAATGAGCAGTTCTTC
>TRBJ1-5|few|TRBV10-3|-
CAISESLYMSPDKSNQPQHF
TGTGCCATCAGTGAGTCTTTATATATGAGTCCCGACAAAAGCAATCAGCCCCAGCATTTT